A single sample gave rise to the 26 T cell receptor beta chains below, sequenced in a study of T cells in Graves' hyperthyroidism and ophthalmopathy. RNA transcripts were the template for amplifying TCR beta CDR3 regions. Primed by the HTBI set, a first-round RT-PCR was run on the TCR CDR3. TCRdb ran MiXCR on the multiplex PCR reads and lists one entry per CDR3 protein. The top ten hold 6.5% to 10% of the sample, which has about 290,000 distinct CDR3 sequences, about 14% seen once. Sequencing was performed on blood. Receptors originate from a woman in her twenties or thirties with Graves' hyperthyroidism that later progressed to Graves' ophthalmopathy.

This clonotype was counted at least ten times. Here the CDR3 DNA reads TGCAGTGCCCCGGGACTAGCGGTCTACGAGCAGTACTTC. Protein sequence: CSAPGLAVYEQYF. The chain combines TRBV20-1 with TRBJ2-7, with TRBD2 matching 11 bases. Germline CDR1 and CDR2: DFQATT and SNEGSKA (reference sequence). V was pared by 6 bases and J by 3 bases, with 4 bases of the junction left unmatched. This CDR3 region has 13 residues.

The sample holds one count of this clonotype. The CDR3 loop is CASSLTGSYRPAVHF. CDR3 DNA sequence: TGTGCCAGCAGCTTAACAGGGAGTTACCGGCCCGCGGTCCACTTT. The chain is built from TRBV7-9 and TRBJ1-6; maybe TRBD1 (6 bases). The CDR3 totals 15 residues. V lost 2 bases and J 17 bases, leaving 22 bases between the germline ends. CDR1 and CDR2 from the germline V gene are SEHNR and FQNEAQ (reference sequence).

J is TRBJ1-4 and V is TRBV25-1; no clear D gene. Trimming removed 3 bases from V and 0 bases from J, with 11 bases in between. CDR3 length: 16 residues. Germline V CDR1 and CDR2: MGHDK, SYGVNS. The CDR3 DNA sequence: TGTGCCAGCAGTGATATCTTAGGCGCAACTAATGAAAAACTGTTTTTT. Translation: CASSDILGATNEKLFF.

This clonotype has a count of ten or more. The J gene is TRBJ2-7, the V gene TRBV20-1; D gene uncertain. Between the trimmed V and J ends, which lost 1 base and 3 bases, there was a span of 13 bases. Germline V gives CDR1 DFQATT, CDR2 SNEGSKA (reference sequence). CDR3 size: 14 residues. CDR3 sequence: CSARGVSRDYEQYF. The CDR3 DNA reads TGCAGTGCTAGAGGGGTTAGCCGCGACTACGAGCAGTACTTC.

In its sample, this clonotype was seen many times. The rearrangement uses TRBV18 and TRBJ2-5, with TRBD2 matching 9 bases. The V gene end was trimmed by 2 bases and the J gene end by 6 bases; junction bases not matched to a gene: 7. The germline V gene encodes CDR1 KGHSH and CDR2 LQKENI. CDR3 length: 15 residues. The CDR3 coding sequence is TGTGCCAGCTCACCAAGTAGCGGGAGCTCAAAGACCCAGTACTTC. This gives the protein CASSPSSGSSKTQYF.

A note on this clonotype: Germline is not matched at one junction end, which may reflect a read error. The rearrangement uses TRBV7-2 and TRBJ2-5; TRBD2 agrees at 11 bases. Germline assignment: CDR1 SGHTA and CDR2 FQGNSA. The CDR3 contains 18 residues. The CDR3 DNA is TGTGCAAGCAGCTTAAGGGGGGGCAAGACTAGCGGGGTGAAGACCCAGTACTTC. Amino acids: CASSLRGGKTSGVKTQYF.

This clonotype was seen ten or more times. This sequence joins TRBV2 and TRBJ1-1; tentatively, D is TRBD1 (5 bases). Trimming cost V 11 bases and J 0 bases, with 16 bases left between them. This CDR3 region has 14 residues. The germline CDR1 and CDR2 sequences are SNHLY and FYNNEI. CDR3 in DNA: TGTGCCCGACGGGGGAGGAGCCTGAACACTGAAGCTTTCTTT. It is translated as CARRGRSLNTEAFF.

This clonotype was detected ten times or more. The chain is built from TRBV6-1 and TRBJ1-2; D not certain. The ends were cut back, 5 bases at V and 5 bases at J, with 21 bases in the middle. This CDR3 comprises 16 residues. Germline loops: CDR1 MNHNS, CDR2 SASEGT. CDR3 DNA sequence: TGTGCCAGCAGTTCGACTCGGACGGGGTCGGCGTATGGCTACACCTTC. Amino acids: CASSSTRTGSAYGYTF.

This clonotype was observed at least ten times. The J gene is TRBJ1-1, the V gene TRBV28; 8 nucleotides align to TRBD1. Germline CDR1 and CDR2: MDHEN and SYDVKM. The CDR3 loop spans 13 amino acids. J gave up 4 bases and V 6 bases, and 4 bases lay outside the gene matches. CDR3 sequence reads: CASRVTGATEAFF. CDR3 sequence (DNA): TGTGCCAGCAGGGTGACAGGGGCCACTGAAGCTTTCTTT.

This clonotype was seen many times. V gene TRBV5-6 combines with J gene TRBJ1-1; D is uncertain. V lost 3 bases and J 0 bases, leaving 9 bases between the germline ends. CDR3 length: 14 residues. Germline V gene sequence: CDR1 SGHDT, CDR2 YYEEEE. DNA for the CDR3: TGTGCCAGCAGCTCGATTCGGGTGAACACTGAAGCTTTCTTT. Translating it yields CASSSIRVNTEAFF.

J is TRBJ2-2 and V is TRBV9; D is perhaps TRBD2 (5 bases). CDR3 length: 17 residues. Deletions cut 0 bases from V and 2 bases from J, with 14 bases between. CDR1 is SGDLS and CDR2 is YYNGEE in the germline V gene. The CDR3 spells CASSVDRRTYNTGELFF. The DNA for the CDR3 is TGTGCCAGCAGCGTAGATCGTCGGACTTATAACACCGGGGAGCTGTTTTTT.

This clonotype was seen repeatedly, ten times or more. V gene TRBV20-1 combines with J gene TRBJ2-1, with D tentatively TRBD2 (6 bases). This CDR3 has 16 residues. Trimming took off 3 bases at V and 2 bases at J, with 17 bases between the two ends. Germline CDR1 reads DFQATT; CDR2 reads SNEGSKA (reference sequence). The CDR3: CSAREGRVAPYNEQFF. CDR3 coding DNA: TGCAGTGCTAGGGAGGGCCGGGTAGCGCCCTACAATGAGCAGTTCTTC.

This rearrangement joins TRBV4-3 to TRBJ2-4, with D perhaps TRBD1 (5 bases). This CDR3 region has 17 residues. Between the trimmed V and J ends, which lost 3 bases and 7 bases, there was a span of 22 bases. CDR1 LGHNA and CDR2 YSLEER come from the germline V gene. The CDR3 bases are TGCGCCAGCAGCCAGGTCACCAGGGAAATTAATAGGAACATTCAGTACTTC. It translates to CASSQVTREINRNIQYF.

This clonotype was counted at least ten times. The V and J genes are TRBV18 and TRBJ2-1; 7 bases line up with TRBD2. The CDR3 contains 16 residues. The germline V gene encodes CDR1 KGHSH and CDR2 LQKENI. The J segment lost 0 bases and the V segment lost 3 bases, leaving 5 bases of the junction unmatched. In DNA, the CDR3 is TGTGCCAGCTCACCTAACGGCGGGAGCTCCTACAATGAGCAGTTCTTC. Translated: CASSPNGGSSYNEQFF.

This clonotype was found many times. This chain joins TRBV28 and TRBJ2-3, with D unclear. The V gene's germline CDR1 is MDHEN and CDR2 SYDVKM. The CDR3 is 14 amino acids. Trimming removed 0 bases at V and 4 bases at J, with 8 bases between. For the CDR3, the DNA is TGTGCCAGCAGTTTATGGACTGCCGCAGATACGCAGTATTTT. Translated, it gives CASSLWTAADTQYF. The full variable domain, completed using reference TRBV28 and TRBJ2-3, is DVKVTQSSRYLVKRTGEKVFLECVQDMDHENMFWYRQDPGLGLRLIYFSYDVKMKEKGDIPEGYSVSREKKERFSLILESASTNQTSMYLCASSLWTAADTQYFGPGTRLTVL.

This clonotype was seen at least ten times. The chain has TRBV7-2 and TRBJ2-4, with a possible D match to TRBD1 (5 bases). Trimming removed 6 bases from V and 1 base from J, with 13 bases in between. The germline V gene encodes CDR1 SGHTA and CDR2 FQGNSA. This CDR3 has 15 residues. The CDR3 loop reads CASRGAPGAKNIQYF. The CDR3 region has the DNA TGTGCCAGCAGAGGGGCCCCTGGGGCCAAAAACATTCAGTACTTC. The full variable domain, completed using reference TRBV7-2 and TRBJ2-4, is GAGVSQSPSNKVTEKGKDVELRCDPISGHTALYWYRQSLGQGLEFLIYFQGNSAPDKSGLPSDRFSAERTGGSVSTLTIQRTQQEDSAVYLCASRGAPGAKNIQYFGAGTRLSVL.

This clonotype was seen ten or more times. The V gene is TRBV5-1, the J gene TRBJ2-1; D not resolved. Germline V lookup: CDR1 SGHRS, CDR2 YFSETQ. V was trimmed by 0 bases and J by 3 bases, leaving 10 bases between them. The CDR3 sequence is 15 residues long. DNA of the CDR3: TGCGCCAGCAGCTTGGACCCCTCCCTCTACAATGAGCAGTTCTTC. Residues: CASSLDPSLYNEQFF.

This clonotype occurred many times. The gene calls are TRBV11-2 and TRBJ2-7, with a possible D match to TRBD2 (6 bases). Per the germline V gene, CDR1 is SGHAT and CDR2 is FQNNGV. The CDR3 consists of 15 residues. The ends were cut back, 6 bases at V and 5 bases at J, with 20 bases in the middle. CDR3 in amino acids: CASSRKRWGRNEQYF. For the CDR3, the DNA is TGTGCCAGCAGTAGAAAACGGTGGGGGAGGAACGAGCAGTACTTC.

This clonotype was recorded only once. This may be a read error: a much more frequent sequence differs by one nucleotide. V usage is TRBV6-1 and J usage is TRBJ2-7; no firm D call. There are 12 residues in the CDR3. Per the germline V gene, CDR1 is MNHNS and CDR2 is SASEGT. The V gene lost 5 bases and the J gene lost 6 bases, with 11 bases spanning the gap. CDR3 DNA sequence: TGTGCCAGCAGTCCGCTAGAGGCCGAGCAGTACTTC. Its protein product is CASSPLEAEQYF.

The rearrangement links TRBV19 to TRBJ1-4; TRBD1 might be the D (6 bases). The V gene's germline CDR1 is LNHDA and CDR2 SQIVND (reference sequence). This CDR3 comprises 14 residues. V lost 7 bases, J lost 5 bases, and 14 bases lay in between. Here the CDR3 DNA reads TGTGCCAGTAAGGTCGGACAGTCGAATGAAAAACTGTTTTTT. This encodes CASKVGQSNEKLFF.

In this sample, this clonotype turned up many times. The chain carries TRBV28 and TRBJ2-4; the match to TRBD1 covers 10 bases. The CDR3 consists of 16 residues. Unmatched junction bases numbered 4, after V lost 5 bases and J lost 0 bases. Germline loops: CDR1 MDHEN, CDR2 SYDVKM. The CDR3 reads CASSGTGAGAKNIQYF. The CDR3 region has the DNA TGTGCCAGCAGTGGGACAGGGGCGGGAGCCAAAAACATTCAGTACTTC.

This clonotype has at least ten counts. The chain has TRBV20-1 and TRBJ2-1, with TRBD2 matching over 7 bases. CDR1 is DFQATT, CDR2 SNEGSKA, per germline (reference sequence). This CDR3 is 17 amino acids long. V lost 5 bases to trimming and J lost 0 bases; unmatched junction nucleotides: 13. The CDR3 DNA reads as TGCAGTGCTTTCTCAGCGGGACTACTAAGCTCCTACAATGAGCAGTTCTTC. It translates to CSAFSAGLLSSYNEQFF.

V and J are TRBV13 and TRBJ2-6; no clear D gene. The CDR3 length is 15 residues. The ends were cut back, 5 bases at V and 0 bases at J, with 8 bases in the middle. Germline CDR1 is PRHDT and CDR2 is FYEKMQ (reference sequence). For the CDR3, the DNA is TGTGCCAGCAGCCACCGTATCTCTGGGGCCAACGTCCTGACTTTC. Translating it yields CASSHRISGANVLTF.

This clonotype has ten or more counts. CDR3 in DNA: TGCAGCGTCCCCGGACTAGCGAACACAGATACGCAGTATTTT. The encoded protein is CSVPGLANTDTQYF. The rearrangement joins TRBV29-1 to TRBJ2-3; the match to TRBD2 covers 9 bases. This CDR3 contains 14 residues. The J segment lost 2 bases and the V segment lost 6 bases, leaving 6 bases of the junction unmatched. Germline CDR1 reads SQVTM; CDR2 reads ANQGSEA.

This clonotype came up many times. The chain employs TRBV2 and TRBJ1-5, with unresolved D. The ends were cut back, 10 bases at V and 1 base at J, with 11 bases in the middle. The CDR3 is 13 residues long. Per the germline V gene, CDR1 is SNHLY and CDR2 is FYNNEI. CDR3 sequence: CATARASNQPQHF. The CDR3 DNA reads TGTGCCACCGCGCGGGCGAGCAATCAGCCCCAGCATTTT.

The count of this clonotype is one. V is TRBV4-2 and J is TRBJ2-1, with 9 bases that match TRBD2. The end of the DNA fits TRBJ2-7 better, so the J call may be wrong. CDR1 LGHNA and CDR2 YNFKEQ come from the germline V gene. The CDR3 has 18 residues. CDR3 amino acids: CASSPHGSGRLPYNEQYF. The CDR3 coding sequence is TGTGCCAGCAGCCCCCATGGGAGCGGGAGGCTCCCCTACAATGAGCAGTACTTC.